A selection of T cell receptor beta chains follows, all from one sample in a study of shared clonotypes between healthy human individuals. Assay used: immunoSEQ multiplex PCR; TCRdb lists only in-frame clones, some missing. The profile shows some 2,500,000 clones, about 90% of them singletons. Material: naive CD4+ T cells from PBMCs. The receptor set was obtained from a man in his late teens or twenties in good health. Some clones in this sample may be carry-over from other donors' samples. Both conserved end residues are trimmed from each CDR3. The order of the fields is clone size, V gene, J gene, CDR3 protein. Only part of the rows carry a size: once, few, many, or a class if the clone is expanded.

clone_size: .
v_call: TRBV21-1
j_call: TRBJ2-2
cdr3_aa: ASSLPGANTGELF

clone_size: .
v_call: TRBV9
j_call: TRBJ2-1
cdr3_aa: ASSKGGRAYNEQF

clone_size: .
v_call: TRBV28
j_call: TRBJ2-1
cdr3_aa: ASSSTSVGYNEQF

clone_size: .
v_call: TRBV28
j_call: TRBJ1-5
cdr3_aa: ASSSPSDADQPQH

clone_size: once
v_call: TRBV28
j_call: TRBJ2-6
cdr3_aa: ASSSLRLKGRPGANVLT

clone_size: .
v_call: TRBV5-1
j_call: TRBJ2-3
cdr3_aa: ASSDWGTSGSRADTQY

clone_size: .
v_call: TRBV28
j_call: TRBJ1-5
cdr3_aa: ASSSPGQGDNQPQH

clone_size: .
v_call: TRBV5-1
j_call: TRBJ2-1
cdr3_aa: ASRSQDGSYNEQF

clone_size: .
v_call: TRBV6-5
j_call: TRBJ1-2
cdr3_aa: ASSAYGYT

clone_size: .
v_call: TRBV7-3
j_call: TRBJ2-7
cdr3_aa: ASSQGPAYEQY

clone_size: .
v_call: TRBV7-6
j_call: TRBJ2-7
cdr3_aa: ASSLAFRTSGRPSEQY

clone_size: .
v_call: TRBV6-5
j_call: TRBJ2-5
cdr3_aa: ASSPSFRAETQY

clone_size: .
v_call: TRBV6-1
j_call: TRBJ2-1
cdr3_aa: ASLAWTIYNEQF

clone_size: .
v_call: TRBV5-8
j_call: TRBJ1-6
cdr3_aa: ASSPKQGGALH

clone_size: .
v_call: TRBV5-1
j_call: TRBJ2-1
cdr3_aa: ASSLEGGRAREQF

clone_size: .
v_call: TRBV28
j_call: TRBJ1-3
cdr3_aa: ASSSPLKGSGNTIY

clone_size: .
v_call: TRBV5-1
j_call: TRBJ2-3
cdr3_aa: ASSQRDSTDTQY

clone_size: .
v_call: TRBV9
j_call: TRBJ1-3
cdr3_aa: ASSATTGTGRSGNTIY

clone_size: .
v_call: TRBV29-1
j_call: TRBJ2-3
cdr3_aa: SGGLAGTDTQY

clone_size: .
v_call: TRBV6-1
j_call: TRBJ1-2
cdr3_aa: ASRLSINYGYT

clone_size: .
v_call: TRBV4-3
j_call: TRBJ2-7
cdr3_aa: ASSQVLSYEQY

clone_size: .
v_call: TRBV10-3
j_call: TRBJ2-7
cdr3_aa: AISDGARGYEQY